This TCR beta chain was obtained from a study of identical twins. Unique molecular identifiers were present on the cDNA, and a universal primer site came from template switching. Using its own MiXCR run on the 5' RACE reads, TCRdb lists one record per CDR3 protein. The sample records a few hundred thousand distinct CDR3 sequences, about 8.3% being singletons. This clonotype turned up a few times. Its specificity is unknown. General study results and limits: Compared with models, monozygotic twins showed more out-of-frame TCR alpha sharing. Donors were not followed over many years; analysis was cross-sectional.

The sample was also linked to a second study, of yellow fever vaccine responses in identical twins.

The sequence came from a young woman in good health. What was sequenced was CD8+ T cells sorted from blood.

CDR3 sequence (DNA): TGCGCCAGCAGCCAAGACAATAGGGTCACAGATACGCAGTATTTT. Encoded protein: CASSQDNRVTDTQYF. The rearrangement uses TRBV4-3 and TRBJ2-3; D call uncertain. V was clipped by 0 bases and J by 2 bases, with 9 bases between them. From germline, CDR1 is LGHNA and CDR2 YSLEER. CDR3 length: 15 amino acids.